A selection of T cell receptor beta chains follows, all from one sample in a study of blood T cells in healthy people across ages. TCRdb reprocessed the 5' RACE reads with MiXCR, giving one entry per CDR3 protein. This sample has about 1.8 million distinct CDR3 sequences, with 49% found just once. Sequencing was performed on blood. Source of these receptors: a woman aged 35 to 49 in good health. The CDR3 runs from the conserved cysteine through the conserved F or W. D genes are given only for firm matches. Only some rows state a clone size, as once, few, many or a class for expanded clones.

v_gene: TRBV28
j_gene: TRBJ2-1
d_gene: TRBD1
abundance: few
CDR3aa: CASSPQGQGHGNEQFF
CDR3nt: TGTGCCAGCAGCCCTCAAGGACAGGGGCACGGCAATGAGCAGTTCTTC

v_gene: TRBV18
j_gene: TRBJ1-5
d_gene: NA
abundance: NA
CDR3aa: CASSRGGTGQPQHF
CDR3nt: TGTGCCAGCTCACGAGGGGGGACGGGTCAGCCCCAGCATTTT

v_gene: TRBV20-1
j_gene: TRBJ2-3
d_gene: NA
abundance: few
CDR3aa: CSARDPSAGTDTQYF
CDR3nt: TGCAGTGCTAGAGATCCCAGCGCCGGCACAGATACGCAGTATTTT

v_gene: TRBV6-2/TRBV6-3
j_gene: TRBJ2-5
d_gene: NA
abundance: NA
CDR3aa: CASSSIGMEQYF
CDR3nt: TGTGCCAGCAGTTCCATCGGAATGGAGCAGTACTTC

v_gene: TRBV2
j_gene: TRBJ2-5
d_gene: TRBD2
abundance: few
CDR3aa: CASNKPGGWETQYF
CDR3nt: TGTGCCAGCAACAAACCGGGGGGGTGGGAGACCCAGTACTTC

v_gene: TRBV20-1
j_gene: TRBJ2-3
d_gene: NA
abundance: NA
CDR3aa: CSARDRVRIATDTQYF
CDR3nt: TGCAGTGCTAGAGATCGGGTCAGGATAGCCACAGATACGCAGTATTTT

v_gene: TRBV28
j_gene: TRBJ1-6
d_gene: TRBD1
abundance: NA
CDR3aa: CASSFPRGQGSSYNSPLHF
CDR3nt: TGTGCCAGCAGTTTCCCCCGGGGACAGGGGAGCTCCTATAATTCACCCCTCCACTTT

v_gene: TRBV24-1
j_gene: TRBJ1-5
d_gene: NA
abundance: NA
CDR3aa: CATSDRNNQPQHF
CDR3nt: TGTGCCACCAGCGACAGGAACAATCAGCCCCAGCATTTT

v_gene: TRBV28
j_gene: TRBJ2-1
d_gene: NA
abundance: NA
CDR3aa: CASSFAGAPSYNERFF
CDR3nt: TGTGCCAGCAGTTTCGCGGGGGCACCATCCTACAATGAGCGGTTCTTC

v_gene: TRBV9
j_gene: TRBJ2-7
d_gene: NA
abundance: NA
CDR3aa: CASSVSWGVLYEQYF
CDR3nt: TGTGCCAGCAGCGTATCGTGGGGAGTCCTCTACGAGCAGTACTTC

v_gene: TRBV7-2
j_gene: TRBJ2-5
d_gene: NA
abundance: NA
CDR3aa: CASSFLIGGPYQETQYF
CDR3nt: TGTGCCAGCAGCTTCTTGATCGGGGGCCCGTACCAAGAGACCCAGTACTTC

v_gene: TRBV28
j_gene: TRBJ1-5
d_gene: TRBD1
abundance: NA
CDR3aa: CASSSRTGTRPQHF
CDR3nt: TGTGCCAGCAGTTCCAGGACAGGGACAAGGCCCCAGCATTTT

v_gene: TRBV27
j_gene: TRBJ2-1
d_gene: NA
abundance: NA
CDR3aa: CASTATHHNNEQFF
CDR3nt: TGTGCCAGCACCGCGACACACCATAACAATGAGCAGTTCTTC

v_gene: TRBV4-2
j_gene: TRBJ2-5
d_gene: NA
abundance: few
CDR3aa: CASSHGQSAETQYF
CDR3nt: TGTGCCAGCAGCCACGGGCAAAGCGCAGAGACCCAGTACTTC

v_gene: TRBV11-1
j_gene: TRBJ2-1
d_gene: TRBD2
abundance: few
CDR3aa: CASSLGGLAYYNEQFF
CDR3nt: TGTGCCAGCAGCTTAGGGGGACTAGCGTATTACAATGAGCAGTTCTTC

v_gene: TRBV2
j_gene: TRBJ1-5
d_gene: TRBD1
abundance: NA
CDR3aa: CAARRGQGQPQHF
CDR3nt: TGTGCCGCCCGAAGGGGGCAGGGTCAGCCCCAGCATTTT

v_gene: TRBV27
j_gene: TRBJ2-5
d_gene: NA
abundance: few
CDR3aa: CASSLWYQETQYF
CDR3nt: TGTGCCAGCAGTTTATGGTACCAAGAGACCCAGTACTTC

v_gene: TRBV20-1
j_gene: TRBJ1-6
d_gene: TRBD1
abundance: few
CDR3aa: CSARGPGQGASYNSPLHF
CDR3nt: TGCAGTGCTAGGGGGCCAGGACAGGGGGCCTCCTATAATTCACCCCTCCACTTT

v_gene: TRBV6-2/TRBV6-3
j_gene: TRBJ2-1
d_gene: TRBD2
abundance: NA
CDR3aa: CASSYGASGVSYNEQFF
CDR3nt: TGTGCCAGCAGTTACGGGGCTAGCGGGGTTTCCTACAATGAGCAGTTCTTC

v_gene: TRBV6-6
j_gene: TRBJ1-2
d_gene: NA
abundance: NA
CDR3aa: CASSSQGKAYGYTF
CDR3nt: TGTGCCAGCAGTTCCCAGGGGAAGGCCTATGGCTACACCTTC

v_gene: TRBV12-3/TRBV12-4
j_gene: TRBJ2-1
d_gene: TRBD2
abundance: NA
CDR3aa: CASSLDGGAYNEHFF
CDR3nt: TGTGCCAGCAGTTTAGACGGGGGGGCCTACAATGAGCATTTCTTC

v_gene: TRBV20-1
j_gene: TRBJ2-3
d_gene: TRBD2
abundance: NA
CDR3aa: CSASPLIAGGRDYSTDTQYF
CDR3nt: TGCAGTGCTTCACCTTTGATAGCGGGGGGGCGGGACTATAGCACAGATACGCAGTATTTT

v_gene: TRBV20-1
j_gene: TRBJ1-2
d_gene: NA
abundance: NA
CDR3aa: CSARVQAAEGYTF
CDR3nt: TGCAGTGCTAGAGTTCAGGCCGCCGAGGGCTACACCTTC

v_gene: TRBV3-1
j_gene: TRBJ2-5
d_gene: NA
abundance: few
CDR3aa: CASSQSRTGEVYF
CDR3nt: TGTGCCAGCAGCCAATCTCGAACAGGGGAGGTGTACTTC

v_gene: TRBV28
j_gene: TRBJ2-1
d_gene: NA
abundance: NA
CDR3aa: CASSPMTGGSLYNEQFF
CDR3nt: TGTGCCAGCAGCCCCATGACCGGGGGTTCCCTCTACAATGAGCAGTTCTTC

v_gene: TRBV18
j_gene: TRBJ2-5
d_gene: TRBD1
abundance: few
CDR3aa: CASSSNRGKETQYF
CDR3nt: TGTGCCAGCTCATCGAACAGGGGGAAAGAGACCCAGTACTTC

v_gene: TRBV7-9
j_gene: TRBJ2-2
d_gene: NA
abundance: NA
CDR3aa: CASSLASQVNTGELFF
CDR3nt: TGTGCCAGCAGCTTAGCATCACAGGTTAACACCGGGGAGCTGTTTTTT

v_gene: TRBV5-1
j_gene: TRBJ2-3
d_gene: TRBD2
abundance: NA
CDR3aa: CASGRTSGMGDTQYF
CDR3nt: TGCGCCAGCGGGAGGACTAGCGGAATGGGAGATACGCAGTATTTT

v_gene: TRBV6-1
j_gene: TRBJ2-5
d_gene: TRBD1
abundance: NA
CDR3aa: CASSPDRGPSIQETQYF
CDR3nt: TGTGCCAGCAGCCCGGACAGGGGGCCGTCCATCCAAGAGACCCAGTACTTC

v_gene: TRBV15
j_gene: TRBJ2-7
d_gene: NA
abundance: NA
CDR3aa: CATSRLGLFYEQYF
CDR3nt: TGTGCCACCAGCAGACTTGGACTGTTCTACGAGCAGTACTTC

v_gene: TRBV7-2
j_gene: TRBJ2-3
d_gene: TRBD2
abundance: NA
CDR3aa: CSTSGVQDTQYF
CDR3nt: TGTTCGACTAGCGGGGTACAAGATACGCAGTATTTT

v_gene: TRBV7-2
j_gene: TRBJ2-5
d_gene: TRBD1
abundance: few
CDR3aa: CASSMTGGQTQYF
CDR3nt: TGTGCCAGCAGCATGACAGGGGGCCAGACCCAGTACTTC

v_gene: TRBV20-1
j_gene: TRBJ2-7
d_gene: NA
abundance: NA
CDR3aa: CSARDPRLGRYEQYF
CDR3nt: TGCAGTGCTAGAGATCCTAGACTGGGACGCTACGAGCAGTACTTC

v_gene: TRBV4-1
j_gene: TRBJ2-5
d_gene: TRBD2
abundance: NA
CDR3aa: CASSQVQAGQETQYF
CDR3nt: TGCGCCAGCAGCCAAGTACAAGCGGGGCAAGAGACCCAGTACTTC

v_gene: TRBV6-5
j_gene: TRBJ2-5
d_gene: NA
abundance: NA
CDR3aa: CASSYSGLQQQETQYF
CDR3nt: TGTGCCAGCAGTTACTCGGGGCTTCAACAACAAGAGACCCAGTACTTC

v_gene: TRBV27
j_gene: TRBJ2-4
d_gene: TRBD1
abundance: NA
CDR3aa: CASSTGNGQYF
CDR3nt: TGTGCCAGCTCGACAGGGAACGGGCAGTACTTC

v_gene: TRBV20-1
j_gene: TRBJ1-1
d_gene: TRBD1
abundance: NA
CDR3aa: CSALRDRSMNTEAFF
CDR3nt: TGCAGTGCCCTCCGGGACAGATCTATGAACACTGAAGCTTTCTTT

v_gene: TRBV20-1
j_gene: TRBJ2-4
d_gene: NA
abundance: NA
CDR3aa: CSALEQGGFWEQYF
CDR3nt: TGCAGTGCTCTGGAGCAGGGGGGATTTTGGGAGCAGTACTTC

v_gene: TRBV4-1
j_gene: TRBJ1-5
d_gene: NA
abundance: few
CDR3aa: CASSPPGSNQPQHF
CDR3nt: TGCGCCAGCAGCCCCCCAGGGAGCAATCAGCCCCAGCATTTT

v_gene: TRBV6-2/TRBV6-3
j_gene: TRBJ2-4
d_gene: NA
abundance: NA
CDR3aa: CASSTQQNIQYF
CDR3nt: TGTGCCAGCAGTACCCAGCAAAACATTCAGTACTTC

v_gene: TRBV20-1
j_gene: TRBJ2-5
d_gene: TRBD2
abundance: few
CDR3aa: CSASDERGPSYNEQYF
CDR3nt: TGCAGTGCTAGCGACGAGCGGGGGCCCTCCTACAATGAGCAGTACTTC

v_gene: TRBV29-1
j_gene: TRBJ1-2
d_gene: NA
abundance: few
CDR3aa: CSVPGRTINYGYTF
CDR3nt: TGCAGCGTTCCGGGGCGAACAATTAACTATGGCTACACCTTC